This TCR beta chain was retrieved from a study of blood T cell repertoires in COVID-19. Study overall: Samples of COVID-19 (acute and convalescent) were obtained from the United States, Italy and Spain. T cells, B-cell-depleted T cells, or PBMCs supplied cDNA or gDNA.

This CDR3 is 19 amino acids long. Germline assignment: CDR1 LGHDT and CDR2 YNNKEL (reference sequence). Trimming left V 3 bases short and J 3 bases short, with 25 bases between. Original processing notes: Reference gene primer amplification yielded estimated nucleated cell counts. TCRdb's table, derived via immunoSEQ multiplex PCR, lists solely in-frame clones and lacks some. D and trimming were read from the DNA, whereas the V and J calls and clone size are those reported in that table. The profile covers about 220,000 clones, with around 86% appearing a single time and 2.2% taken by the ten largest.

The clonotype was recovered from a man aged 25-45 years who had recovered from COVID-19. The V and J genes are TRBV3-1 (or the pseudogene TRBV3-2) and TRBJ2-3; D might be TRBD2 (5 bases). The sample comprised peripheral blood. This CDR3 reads CASSHGTPSGAGVTDTQYF. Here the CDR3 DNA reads TGTGCCAGCAGCCACGGAACTCCGAGCGGCGCTGGAGTGACAGATACGCAGTATTTT.